Shown below are 2 T cell receptor beta chains from a single sample sequenced in a study of T cell repertoires in cytomegalovirus infection (dated by TCRdb to about 2019). Sequencer: Illumina HiSeq 1500. TCRdb took the public reads, trimmed them with fastp at Q25, ran MiXCR for clone calling and kept in-frame beta chains. All rows with the same CDR3 protein become a single entry with the most common DNA and genes. This sample is represented by 450,000 to 650,000 distinct CDR3 sequences; about 26% of them were singletons. The ten largest make up less than 15% of the sample. The specimen sequenced was PBMCs. These receptors were taken from a human donor in good health (CMV status not recorded). Some clones in this sample may be carry-over from other donors' samples.

This clonotype was found a few times. The V gene is TRBV28, the J gene TRBJ2-1; tentatively, D is TRBD1 (7 bases). The germline gives CDR1 MDHEN, CDR2 SYDVKM. Trimming cost V 6 bases and J 8 bases, with 26 bases left between them. CDR3 length: 17 residues. The CDR3 sequence is CASSPNRGQRAGDEQFF. As DNA, the CDR3 is TGTGCCAGCAGCCCCAACAGGGGACAGCGGGCAGGCGATGAGCAGTTCTTC.

The J gene is TRBJ2-7, the V gene TRBV20-1; 8 bases align to TRBD1. This CDR3 contains 15 residues. The junction had 15 bases not matched to a gene; V was cut back by 3 bases and J by 8 bases. CDR1 is DFQATT and CDR2 is SNEGSKA in the germline V gene (reference sequence). CDR3 sequence reads: CSASPRDRRSIQQYF. In DNA, the CDR3 is TGCAGTGCTAGTCCCCGGGACAGGCGATCTATTCAGCAGTACTTC.